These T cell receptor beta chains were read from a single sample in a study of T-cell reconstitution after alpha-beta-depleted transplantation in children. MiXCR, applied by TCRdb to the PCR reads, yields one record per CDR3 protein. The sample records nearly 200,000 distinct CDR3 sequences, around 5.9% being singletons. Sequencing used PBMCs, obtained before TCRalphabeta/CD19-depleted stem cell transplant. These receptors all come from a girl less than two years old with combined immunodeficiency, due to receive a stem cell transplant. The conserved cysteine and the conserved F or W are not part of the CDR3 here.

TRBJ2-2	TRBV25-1	ASSKRDRGRGNTGELF
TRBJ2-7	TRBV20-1	SQGGGSSYEQY
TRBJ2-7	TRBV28	ASSSVGLTIYEQY
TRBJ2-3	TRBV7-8	ASSFAPGHGTSTDTQY
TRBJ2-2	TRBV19	ASSIGQGAGELF
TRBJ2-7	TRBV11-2	ASSLRDRVYEQY
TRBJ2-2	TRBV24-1	ATSDLGGPDTGELF
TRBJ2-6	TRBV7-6	ASSLEWSGLMGGRGANVLT
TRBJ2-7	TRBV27	ASSFNGDEQY
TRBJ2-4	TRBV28	ASSWRRQAKNIQY
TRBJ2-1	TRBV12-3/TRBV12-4	ASSPSGPYNEQF
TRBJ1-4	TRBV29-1	SAFGEQGSTNEKLF
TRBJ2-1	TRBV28	ASSLEGGASYNEQF
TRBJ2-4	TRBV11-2	ASSKGYREEVDAIAKNIQY
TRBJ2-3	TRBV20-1	SARPLRDTQY
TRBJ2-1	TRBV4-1	ASSFTETGLAGGHEQF
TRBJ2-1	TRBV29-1	SVDRREGYNEQF
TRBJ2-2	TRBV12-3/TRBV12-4	ASSLAREFDTGELF
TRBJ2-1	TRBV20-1	SASHLGEQF
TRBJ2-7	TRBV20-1	SASPGWYSYEQY
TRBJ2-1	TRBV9	ASSVAGAPYNEQF
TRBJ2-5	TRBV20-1	SADTGSRETQY
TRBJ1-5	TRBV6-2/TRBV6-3	ASSYSGPRGPGQPQH
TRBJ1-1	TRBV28	ASSFSQGARNTEAF
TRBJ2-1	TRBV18	ARDRGAPNEQF
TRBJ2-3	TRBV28	ASSLDQGTDTQY
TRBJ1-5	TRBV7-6	ASSPEQDSNQPQH
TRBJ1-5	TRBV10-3	AIPDRVRGPQH
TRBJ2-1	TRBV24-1	ATSDSGGRRRNEQF
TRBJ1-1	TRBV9	ASSPHSPGTGTTEAF
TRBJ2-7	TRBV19	ASSLGTGPTYEQY
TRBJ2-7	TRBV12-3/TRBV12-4	ASSSGDLSYEQY
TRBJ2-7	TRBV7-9	ASSLATSREQY
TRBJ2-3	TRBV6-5	ASRLINRGLTDTQY
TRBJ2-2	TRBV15	ATSRDLGAGELF
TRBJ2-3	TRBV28	ASSPLADTQY
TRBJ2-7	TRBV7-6	ASSSTSYYEQY
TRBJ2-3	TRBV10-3	AIRYRESTDTQY
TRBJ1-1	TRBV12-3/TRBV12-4	ASSLAAEAF
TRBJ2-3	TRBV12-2	ASRLRGTGADTQY
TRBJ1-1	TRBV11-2	ASSSGRATGTEAF
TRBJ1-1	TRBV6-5	ASRTSIAGTEAF
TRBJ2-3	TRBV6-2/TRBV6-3	ASSYSPGLAGGPWSDTQY
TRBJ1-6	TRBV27	ASSLVGDSPLH
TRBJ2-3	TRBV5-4	ASSSRVLTPTDTQY
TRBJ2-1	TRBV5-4	ASSLPGGSYNEQF